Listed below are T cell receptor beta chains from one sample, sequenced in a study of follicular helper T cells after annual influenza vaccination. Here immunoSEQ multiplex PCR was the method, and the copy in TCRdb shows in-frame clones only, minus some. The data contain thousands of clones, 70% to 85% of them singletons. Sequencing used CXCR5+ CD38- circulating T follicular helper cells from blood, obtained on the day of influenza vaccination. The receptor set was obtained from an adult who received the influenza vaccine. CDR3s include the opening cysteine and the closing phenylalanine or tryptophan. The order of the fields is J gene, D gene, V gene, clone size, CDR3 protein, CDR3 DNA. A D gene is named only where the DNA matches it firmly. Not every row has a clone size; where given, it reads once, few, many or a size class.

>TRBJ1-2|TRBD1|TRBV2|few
CASGEQGVYGYTF
TGTGCCAGTGGGGAACAGGGGGTCTATGGCTACACCTTC
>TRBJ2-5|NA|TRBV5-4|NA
CASSLGQRYQETQYF
TGTGCCAGCAGCTTGGGACAGAGATACCAAGAGACCCAGTACTTC
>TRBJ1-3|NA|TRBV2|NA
CASRTGFSGNTIYF
TGTGCCAGCAGAACAGGGTTCTCTGGAAACACCATATATTTT
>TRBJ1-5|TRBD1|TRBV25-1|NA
CASSGNRGGCNQPQHF
TGTGCCAGCAGTGGGAACAGGGGAGGTTGCAATCAGCCCCAGCATTTT
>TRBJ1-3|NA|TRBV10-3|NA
CAISESGNTIYF
TGTGCCATCAGTGAGTCTGGAAACACCATATATTTT
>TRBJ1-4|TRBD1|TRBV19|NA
CASSTGDRGDEKLFF
TGTGCCAGTAGTACCGGTGACAGGGGAGATGAAAAACTGTTTTTT
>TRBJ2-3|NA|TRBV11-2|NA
CASSLEGGMPYF
TGTGCCAGCAGCTTAGAGGGGGGCATGCCGTATTTT
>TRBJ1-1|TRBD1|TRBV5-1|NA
CASSIIGQVGTEAFF
TGCGCCAGCAGCATAATCGGACAGGTGGGCACTGAAGCTTTCTTT
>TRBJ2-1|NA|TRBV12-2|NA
CASRSGLAGNNEQFF
TGTGCAAGTCGCTCGGGACTAGCGGGAAACAATGAGCAGTTCTTC
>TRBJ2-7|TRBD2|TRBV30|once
CAWNGAGGPQQYF
TGTGCCTGGAACGGGGCGGGAGGGCCCCAGCAGTACTTC
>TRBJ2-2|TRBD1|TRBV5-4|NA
CASSYWTGGVGELFF
TGTGCCAGCAGTTACTGGACAGGGGGAGTCGGGGAGCTGTTTTTT
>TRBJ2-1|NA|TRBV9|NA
CASSRAEYEQFF
TGTGCCAGCAGCCGGGCTGAATATGAGCAGTTCTTC
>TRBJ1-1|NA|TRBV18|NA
CASSLSQGWGNTEAFF
TGTGCCAGCTCACTCTCACAGGGATGGGGGAACACTGAAGCTTTCTTT
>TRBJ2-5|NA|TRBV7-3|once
CASSLSPQETQYF
TGTGCCAGCAGCTTAAGCCCCCAGGAGACCCAGTACTTC
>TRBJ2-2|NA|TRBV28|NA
CASSLSHDVGELFF
TGTGCCAGCAGTTTGAGCCACGACGTCGGGGAGCTGTTTTTT
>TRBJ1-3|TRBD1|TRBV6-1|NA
CASSPTGDSGNTIYF
TGTGCCAGCAGTCCCACAGGGGACTCTGGAAACACCATATATTTT
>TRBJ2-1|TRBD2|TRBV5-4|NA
CASSAQAGGFNNEQFF
TGTGCCAGCAGTGCTCAAGCGGGAGGGTTTAACAATGAGCAGTTCTTC
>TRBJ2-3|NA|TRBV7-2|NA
CASSLYTDTQYF
TGTGCCAGCAGCCTATACACAGATACGCAGTATTTT
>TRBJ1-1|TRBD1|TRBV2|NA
CASSADRWAFF
TGTGCCAGCAGCGCGGACAGGTGGGCTTTCTTT
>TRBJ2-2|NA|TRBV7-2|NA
CASSPASRTGELFF
TGTGCCAGCAGCCCTGCATCGCGAACCGGGGAGCTGTTTTTT
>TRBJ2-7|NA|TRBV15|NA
CATSRDRWDLGGYEQYF
TGTGCCACCAGCAGAGATCGTTGGGACTTAGGAGGCTACGAGCAGTACTTC
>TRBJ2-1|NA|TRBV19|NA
CASSIRAAQYNEQFF
TGTGCCAGTAGTATCCGGGCTGCCCAATACAATGAGCAGTTCTTC
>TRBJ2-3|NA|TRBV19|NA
CASISRTDTQYF
TGTGCCAGTATAAGCCGCACAGATACGCAGTATTTT
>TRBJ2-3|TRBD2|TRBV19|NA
CASSSPHGGLAGGTDTQYF
TGTGCCAGTAGTAGCCCCCACGGAGGACTAGCGGGAGGCACAGATACGCAGTATTTT
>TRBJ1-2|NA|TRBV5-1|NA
CASSLGSLAYGYTF
TGCGCCAGCAGCTTGGGCTCGCTTGCCTATGGCTACACCTTC
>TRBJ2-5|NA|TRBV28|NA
CASSSNRVETQYF
TGTGCCAGCAGTTCCAACAGGGTCGAGACCCAGTACTTC
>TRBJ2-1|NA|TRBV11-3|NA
CASSLRGTGGEQFF
TGTGCCAGCAGCTTAAGGGGCACCGGGGGTGAGCAGTTCTTC